This T cell receptor beta chain was captured by sequencing in a study of blood T cell repertoires in COVID-19. Method: immunoSEQ multiplex PCR; TCRdb's copy keeps in-frame clones and lacks some. The sample holds about 80,000 clones; roughly 80% are singletons and the top ten take 9.5% to 15%. This CDR3 is 16 amino acids long. Between the trimmed V and J ends, which lost 1 base and 0 bases, there was a span of 9 bases. Germline V CDR1 and CDR2: MDHEN, SYDVKM. Sequenced: peripheral blood. The rearrangement joins TRBV28 to TRBJ1-4, with TRBD1 as a possible D gene (6 bases). The origin of this receptor is a man older than 75 with acute or convalescent COVID-19. The CDR3 bases are TGTGCCAGCAGTTTATCAGGGGTAGCAACTAATGAAAAACTGTTTTTT. Protein: CASSLSGVATNEKLFF. The full variable domain, rest sourced from reference TRBV28 and TRBJ1-4, is DVKVTQSSRYLVKRTGEKVFLECVQDMDHENMFWYRQDPGLGLRLIYFSYDVKMKEKGDIPEGYSVSREKKERFSLILESASTNQTSMYLCASSLSGVATNEKLFFGSGTQLSVL.